The 14 T cell receptor beta chains presented below share a single source sample, sequenced in a study of T cell clonality in common variable immunodeficiency. Study-wide results and caveats: Fewer deletions and N-nucleotide insertions were reportedly seen in common variable immunodeficiency TCR beta sequences.

Using immunoSEQ multiplex PCR, the repertoire was profiled, and TCRdb retains in-frame clones only, with some absent. Altogether 2,000 to 3,000 clones were found in the sample, and no singletons occur. These receptors' targets are unknown. The sequenced material came from peripheral blood mononuclear cells. The receptors stem from a human donor with common variable immunodeficiency.

This clone was observed a few times. With the read ending 3 residues before the CDR3 end, the germline J gene is used to fill in that end. The J gene is TRBJ2-1, the V gene TRBV6-2 or TRBV6-3; the match to TRBD1 covers 8 bases. Germline CDR1 is MNHEY and CDR2 is SVGEGT. This CDR3 region has 14 residues. Trimming removed 6 bases from V and 9 bases from J; junction bases left unmatched: 10. The covered CDR3 bases are TGTGCCAGCAGCTCTCCACCAGGGGGCAGTGAG. The encoded protein is CASSSPPGGSE. The complete CDR3 sequence is CASSSPPGGSEQFF.

This clone occurred a few times. From the germline J gene comes the end of the CDR3, since the read stops 3 residues before it. This rearrangement joins TRBV13 to TRBJ2-1; 11 bases map to TRBD2. The J segment lost 6 bases and the V segment lost 4 bases, leaving 8 bases of the junction unmatched. Germline V gives CDR1 PRHDT, CDR2 FYEKMQ (reference sequence). This CDR3 region has 16 residues. CDR3 protein: CASSYRGTSGINEQFF. Incomplete CDR3 DNA: TGTGCCAGCAGCTATAGGGGGACTAGCGGTATCAATGAG.

This clone occurred a few times. The read terminates 3 residues ahead of where the CDR3 ends, so the germline J gene completes it. The V and J genes are TRBV29-1 and TRBJ2-7, with 8 bases lining up with TRBD2. Trimming at V came to 7 bases and at J to 5 bases, leaving 25 bases not matched to a gene. Germline V gene lookup returns CDR1 SQVTM and CDR2 ANQGSEA. The CDR3 consists of 18 residues. This chain's CDR3 is CSGRRQGTSGSGLDEQYF. CDR3 DNA, as far as it was read: TGCAGCGGACGTAGGCAGGGAACCAGCGGGAGCGGATTGGACGAG.

This clone appeared a few times. The read finishes 3 residues shy of the CDR3 end, and the germline J gene is used to complete it. The chain links TRBV2 to TRBJ1-2; perhaps TRBD1 as D (5 bases). The CDR3 length is 14 residues. The germline V gene has CDR1 SNHLY and CDR2 FYNNEI. With 6 bases removed from V and 4 bases from J, the gap between germline ends came to 15 bases. CDR3 bases read: TGTGCCAGCAGAGGGGAGTACCCCAGCTATGGC. Its translation: CASRGEYPSYG. The whole CDR3 sequence is CASRGEYPSYGYTF.

This clone has more than one count but fewer than ten. With the read ending 3 residues before the CDR3 end, the germline J gene is used to fill in that end. This chain connects TRBV18 to TRBJ2-5; 8 bases align to TRBD2. Losses at the gene ends were 1 base for V and 0 bases for J; bases not matched to a gene: 4. The germline V gene encodes CDR1 KGHSH and CDR2 LQKENI. This CDR3 has 16 residues. The CDR3 is CASSPRLAWYQETQYF. The sequenced CDR3 bases are TGTGCCAGCTCACCACGACTAGCGTGGTACCAAGAGACC. Filled out from reference TRBV18 and TRBJ2-5, the complete variable domain reads NAGVMQNPRHLVRRRGQEARLRCSPMKGHSHVYWYRQLPEEGLKFMVYLQKENIIDESGMPKERFSAEFPKEGPSILRIQQVVRGDSAAYFCASSPRLAWYQETQYFGPGTRLLVL.

By share, this clone ranks as large. The CDR3 goes on 3 residues after the read ends, and that part is filled in from the germline J gene. This chain joins TRBV12-3 or TRBV12-4 and TRBJ2-7; 11 bases are shared with TRBD2. This CDR3 comprises 16 residues. V was pared by 6 bases and J by 2 bases, with 9 bases of the junction left unmatched. The CDR3: CASSPTSTSGTYEQYF. Incomplete CDR3 DNA: TGTGCCAGCAGCCCAACCTCGACTAGCGGGACCTACGAG.

The CDR3 bases that were read are TGTGCCAGCAGCTCCGCCGGGACAGGGGGCTACGAG. As protein: CASSSAGTGGYE. The CDR3 in full is CASSSAGTGGYEQYF. The chain recombines TRBV7-9 with TRBJ2-7; 11 positions agree with TRBD1. Read sequence stops 3 residues before the CDR3 end, and the germline J gene provides the missing end. With V trimmed by 4 bases and J by 3 bases, 5 bases remained unmatched. CDR1 and CDR2 from the germline V gene are SEHNR and FQNEAQ (reference sequence). The CDR3 is made up of 15 amino acids.

In the case of this clone: A read error may produce the germline difference seen at one junction end. The CDR3 goes on 3 residues after the read ends, and that part is filled in from the germline J gene. The J gene is TRBJ2-1, the V gene TRBV2, with TRBD2 matching over 12 bases. The germline CDR1 and CDR2 sequences are SNHLY and FYNNEI. The CDR3 is 15 amino acids. Partial CDR3 DNA: TGTGCCAGCCGAGGACTAGCGGGGAGCTACGATGAG. This codes for CASRGLAGSYDE. The full CDR3 protein is CASRGLAGSYDEQFF.

In the case of this clone: The read ends 3 residues early relative to the CDR3; the germline J gene fills the gap. This chain joins TRBV18 and TRBJ2-7; 9 bases fit TRBD2. The CDR3 is 16 residues long. Unmatched junction bases numbered 8, after V lost 3 bases and J lost 2 bases. From germline, CDR1 is KGHSH and CDR2 LQKENI. The CDR3 loop reads CASSPIQRGETYEQYF. The CDR3 DNA, read in part, is TGTGCCAGCTCACCTATCCAGCGGGGGGAAACCTACGAG.

This clone is medium-sized. The sequenced fragment ends 3 residues before the CDR3 boundary, so the rest is inferred from the germline J gene. The rearrangement uses TRBV7-2 and TRBJ2-7; 9 nucleotides match TRBD2. The germline V gene has CDR1 SGHTA and CDR2 FQGNSA. V lost 1 base to trimming and J lost 2 bases; unmatched junction nucleotides: 3. The CDR3 is made up of 15 amino acids. The CDR3 here is CASSLVSSGAYEQYF. Partial CDR3 DNA: TGTGCCAGCAGCTTAGTCTCTAGCGGGGCCTACGAG.

This clone was seen a handful of times. The CDR3 sequence: CASSPRRQGAYEQYF. The part of the CDR3 DNA that was read is TGTGCCAGCAGCCCAAGAAGACAGGGAGCCTACGAG. The chain links TRBV7-9 to TRBJ2-7; 7 nucleotides agree with TRBD1. The read falls 3 residues short of the CDR3 end, and the missing part is taken from the germline J gene. Germline V gives CDR1 SEHNR, CDR2 FQNEAQ (reference sequence). The V and J ends lost 5 bases and 2 bases, in that order; junction bases with no gene match: 9. The CDR3 is made up of 15 amino acids. The whole variable domain, filled in from reference TRBV7-9 and TRBJ2-7, reads DTGVSQNPRHKITKRGQNVTFRCDPISEHNRLYWYRQTLGQGPEFLTYFQNEAQLEKSRLLSDRFSAERPKGSFSTLEIQRTEQGDSAMYLCASSPRRQGAYEQYFGPGTRLTVT.

A few counts support this clone. The missing CDR3 end, 3 residues past where the read stops, is filled in from the germline J gene. The V and J genes are TRBV29-1 and TRBJ2-7; perhaps TRBD1 as D (6 bases). Germline lookup yields CDR1 SQVTM and CDR2 ANQGSEA. The CDR3 runs to 14 residues. The V end was cut by 6 bases, the J end by 3 bases, with 18 bases between. The CDR3 reads CSVTFRDTIYEQYF. The covered CDR3 bases are TGCAGCGTCACTTTCCGGGACACGATCTACGAG.

CDR3 protein: CASSDPRTEAFF. The CDR3 bases that were read are TGTGCCAGCAGTGACCCCAGGACTGAA. The chain carries TRBV2 and TRBJ1-1, with no clear D. The observed sequence ends 3 residues before the CDR3 terminus, with the missing tail filled in from the germline J gene. V was trimmed by 3 bases and J by 5 bases, leaving 7 bases between them. The V gene's germline CDR1 is SNHLY and CDR2 FYNNEI. This CDR3 has 12 residues. Full variable domain (missing parts from reference TRBV2 and TRBJ1-1): EPEVTQTPSHQVTQMGQEVILRCVPISNHLYFYWYRQILGQKVEFLVSFYNNEISEKSEIFDDQFSVERPDGSNFTLKIRSTKLEDSAMYFCASSDPRTEAFFGQGTRLTVV.

Remarks on this clone: With the read ending 3 residues before the CDR3 end, the germline J gene is used to fill in that end. The chain combines TRBV5-1 with TRBJ1-2; the match to TRBD1 covers 8 bases. CDR3 size: 13 residues. Germline V lookup: CDR1 SGHRS, CDR2 YFSETQ. V shed 4 bases, J shed 4 bases, and the junction held 3 bases outside the gene matches. CDR3 residues: CASSVGQGYGYTF. CDR3 DNA (partial): TGCGCCAGCAGCGTCGGACAGGGCTATGGC.